These 24 T cell receptor beta chains share one sample of origin, sequenced in a study of T cell repertoires in cytomegalovirus infection. MiXCR, applied by TCRdb to the reads, yields one record per CDR3 protein. Among 300,000 or so distinct CDR3 sequences listed, about a quarter were seen once. Sequences were obtained from PBMCs. The receptors here all came from a human donor in good health (CMV status not recorded). Some clones in this sample may be carry-over from other donors' samples.

J is TRBJ1-5 and V is TRBV5-1; TRBD1 agrees at 8 bases. V was clipped by 0 bases and J by 5 bases; unmatched bases: 7. The CDR3 covers 16 residues. Germline assignment: CDR1 SGHRS and CDR2 YFSETQ. Written as DNA, the CDR3 is TGCGCCAGCAGCTTGGGGACAGGGCGAGCGGATCAGCCCCAGCATTTT. The encoded protein is CASSLGTGRADQPQHF.

Only a few counts were recorded for this clonotype. This chain joins TRBV7-9 and TRBJ1-5, with D unresolved. CDR1 is SEHNR, CDR2 FQNEAQ, per germline (reference sequence). V was clipped by 2 bases and J by 3 bases, with 8 bases between them. CDR3 length equals 14 residues. CDR3 loop: CASSLPGYNQPQHF. DNA of the CDR3: TGTGCCAGCAGCTTACCCGGGTACAATCAGCCCCAGCATTTT.

The sample holds a few counts of this clonotype. This rearrangement joins TRBV28 to TRBJ2-3, with D uncertain. This CDR3 spans 14 amino acids. Looked up from germline, CDR1 is MDHEN and CDR2 is SYDVKM. The V and J ends lost 8 bases and 0 bases respectively, with 12 bases between them. CDR3 amino acids: CASRSPVSTDTQYF. Written as DNA, the CDR3 is TGTGCCAGCCGCAGTCCGGTTAGCACAGATACGCAGTATTTT.

The rearrangement joins TRBV7-2 to TRBJ1-1; D gene ambiguous. V was clipped by 2 bases and J by 3 bases, with 10 bases between them. The CDR3 runs 14 residues. CDR1 is SGHTA and CDR2 is FQGNSA in the germline V gene. CDR3 residues: CASSLSRAYTEAFF. In nucleotides, the CDR3 is TGTGCCAGCAGCTTATCGAGGGCGTACACTGAAGCTTTCTTT.

The J gene is TRBJ1-5, the V gene TRBV16; D gene ambiguous. The V and J ends lost 4 bases and 1 base respectively, with 17 bases between them. This CDR3 spans 17 amino acids. The V gene's germline CDR1 is KGHSY and CDR2 FQNENV. CDR3 DNA: TGTGCCAGCAGCCCCCCAACGGGGATCGCGAGCAATCAGCCCCAGCATTTT. Residues: CASSPPTGIASNQPQHF.

This clonotype was seen many times. This chain links TRBV7-2 with TRBJ2-1; D unresolved. There are 12 residues in the CDR3. Between the trimmed V and J ends, which lost 5 bases and 2 bases, there was a span of 4 bases. Germline V gives CDR1 SGHTA, CDR2 FQGNSA. CDR3 sequence (DNA): TGTGCCAGCAGCCATACCTACAATGAGCAGTTCTTC. Translated: CASSHTYNEQFF.

DNA of the CDR3: TGCAGCGTTGAAGGGGGAAGCAAAAACATTCAGTACTTC. Protein: CSVEGGSKNIQYF. This rearrangement joins TRBV29-1 to TRBJ2-4; D is uncertain. The V and J ends lost 1 base and 3 bases respectively, with 7 bases between them. This CDR3 comprises 13 residues. Germline V lookup: CDR1 SQVTM, CDR2 ANQGSEA.

This clonotype was seen repeatedly, ten times or more. The J gene is TRBJ2-5, the V gene TRBV7-2, with 10 bases that match TRBD1. V was pared by 2 bases and J by 1 base, with 10 bases of the junction left unmatched. CDR1 and CDR2 from the germline V gene are SGHTA and FQGNSA. The CDR3 has 18 amino acids. CDR3 sequence: CASSLTYGTGVAQETQYF. CDR3 DNA: TGTGCCAGCAGCTTAACATACGGGACAGGGGTAGCCCAAGAGACCCAGTACTTC.

Points on this clonotype: This likely comes from a read error, as the CDR3 has no conserved phenylalanine or tryptophan at its end. The genes are TRBV7-3 and TRBJ2-6; 7 positions match TRBD2. Germline trimming cut 4 bases from V and 1 base from J; bases unmatched to any gene: 4. CDR3 length: 16 amino acids. Germline loops: CDR1 SGHTA, CDR2 FQGTGA. The CDR3 region has the DNA TGTGCCAGCAGCTCGGGAGGTTTTTCTGGGGCCAACGTCCTGACTTTA. This encodes CASSSGGFSGANVLTL.

This clonotype was recorded many times. The chain combines TRBV7-2 with TRBJ1-5; TRBD1 matches at 8 bases. CDR1 and CDR2 (germline): SGHTA, FQGNSA. J gave up 7 bases and V 5 bases, and 13 bases lay outside the gene matches. This CDR3 is built from 16 residues. CDR3 DNA: TGTGCCAGCAGCACCTCGACAGGGGACTCCCAACAGCCCCAGCATTTT. As protein: CASSTSTGDSQQPQHF.

This chain joins TRBV5-1 and TRBJ1-2; 8 bases are a match to TRBD1. Trimming at V came to 5 bases and at J to 6 bases, leaving 12 bases not matched to a gene. Looked up from germline, CDR1 is SGHRS and CDR2 is YFSETQ. The CDR3 spans 15 residues. The CDR3 spells CASSQAGGNRDGYTF. The DNA for the CDR3 is TGCGCCAGCAGTCAGGCAGGGGGCAACCGTGATGGCTACACCTTC.

This clonotype was observed at least ten times. The rearrangement uses TRBV29-1 and TRBJ2-1, with 7 bases fitting TRBD2. The V gene end was trimmed by 5 bases and the J gene end by 4 bases; junction bases not matched to a gene: 11. This CDR3 contains 15 residues. Looked up from germline, CDR1 is SQVTM and CDR2 is ANQGSEA. The CDR3 loop reads CSVFSAGERYNEQFF. The CDR3 coding sequence is TGCAGCGTTTTTTCCGCGGGAGAAAGGTACAATGAGCAGTTCTTC.

The chain combines TRBV20-1 with TRBJ2-1; a weak D match, TRBD2 (8 bases). CDR1 is DFQATT and CDR2 is SNEGSKA in the germline V gene (reference sequence). The CDR3 totals 15 residues. V was pared by 1 base and J by 6 bases, with 16 bases between. The CDR3: CSARGLARGLNEQFF. The CDR3, as DNA: TGCAGTGCTAGAGGACTAGCGAGGGGGCTCAATGAGCAGTTCTTC.

V is TRBV7-3 and J is TRBJ2-2; 7 bases align to TRBD1. V lost 1 base to trimming and J lost 5 bases; unmatched junction nucleotides: 13. The CDR3 spans 18 residues. The germline V gene encodes CDR1 SGHTA and CDR2 FQGTGA. In nucleotides, the CDR3 is TGTGCCAGCAGCTTAAATTTCAAAAGGACAGGTGAAACCGGGGAGCTGTTTTTT. Its protein is CASSLNFKRTGETGELFF.

This clonotype came up many times. The rearrangement links TRBV12-3 or TRBV12-4 to TRBJ2-1; tentatively, D is TRBD1 or TRBD2 (6 bases each). The V end was cut by 6 bases, the J end by 2 bases, with 17 bases between. The length of the CDR3 is 16 residues. The DNA of the CDR3 is TGTGCCAGCAGATCGGGGGTAGGGACAACCTACAATGAGCAGTTCTTC. It specifies CASRSGVGTTYNEQFF.

The count of this clonotype is one. J is TRBJ1-1 and V is TRBV5-1; 8 bases align to TRBD1. This CDR3 is built from 15 residues. Trimming at V came to 2 bases and at J to 11 bases, leaving 14 bases not matched to a gene. Germline V gene data show CDR1 as SGHRS and CDR2 as YFSETQ. The CDR3 DNA sequence: TGCGCCAGCAGCTTCAGGGGGCCAGCCACCCTTGACGCTTTCTTT. This gives the protein CASSFRGPATLDAFF.

This clonotype was seen a handful of times. The chain employs TRBV30 and TRBJ2-1; D tentatively fits TRBD1 or TRBD2 (5 bases each). Trimming shortened V by 8 bases and J by 1 base, and 15 bases separated the two germline ends. Germline assignment: CDR1 GTSNPN and CDR2 SVGIG (reference sequence). This CDR3 is 14 amino acids long. The CDR3 protein is CAASRDASYNEQFF. In nucleotides, the CDR3 is TGTGCCGCTTCCCGGGACGCATCCTACAATGAGCAGTTCTTC.

A few counts support this clonotype. The chain combines TRBV20-1 with TRBJ1-1, with D possibly TRBD1 on 5 matching bases. Per the germline V gene, CDR1 is DFQATT and CDR2 is SNEGSKA (reference sequence). This CDR3 has 15 residues. Trimming took 6 bases from V and 0 from J, leaving 17 bases between them. The CDR3 DNA reads as TGCAGTGCGCCGACAGACGCGTTTATGAACACTGAAGCTTTCTTT. It is translated as CSAPTDAFMNTEAFF.

The V and J genes are TRBV29-1 and TRBJ1-2; possibly TRBD1 for D (5 bases). Germline loops: CDR1 SQVTM, CDR2 ANQGSEA. This CDR3 contains 12 residues. Trimming took 6 bases from V and 0 from J, leaving 8 bases between them. DNA for the CDR3: TGCAGCGTCCTGACAGCTAACTATGGCTACACCTTC. Translating it yields CSVLTANYGYTF.

CDR3 in amino acids: CASSLRQRNSPLHF. The CDR3 DNA reads TGTGCCAGCAGTTTACGCCAGCGTAATTCACCCCTCCACTTT. The chain uses TRBV28 and TRBJ1-6; D is undetermined. CDR3 length: 14 amino acids. Between the trimmed V and J ends, which lost 2 bases and 6 bases, there was a span of 8 bases. The germline V gene has CDR1 MDHEN and CDR2 SYDVKM.

The chain links TRBV24-1 to TRBJ2-7; 12 nucleotides match TRBD1. Germline V gives CDR1 KGHDR, CDR2 SFDVKD. This CDR3 comprises 15 residues. The J segment lost 5 bases and the V segment lost 4 bases, leaving 5 bases of the junction unmatched. DNA for the CDR3: TGTGCCACCAGTGACTCCGGGACAGGGGGCAACGAGCAGTACTTC. Residues: CATSDSGTGGNEQYF.

This clonotype was seen repeatedly, ten times or more. This sequence joins TRBV12-3 or TRBV12-4 and TRBJ1-6; 8 bases map to TRBD1. The CDR3 is 15 residues long. V was clipped by 6 bases and J by 11 bases; unmatched bases: 12. The CDR3 here is CASRATGAPNTPLHF. DNA of the CDR3: TGTGCCAGCAGGGCGACAGGGGCGCCCAACACACCCCTCCACTTT.

This clonotype has only a few counts. The genes are TRBV12-3 or TRBV12-4 and TRBJ2-5; D unclear. The V gene lost 0 bases and the J gene lost 6 bases, with 5 bases spanning the gap. The CDR3 totals 12 residues. In nucleotides, the CDR3 is TGTGCCAGCAGTTTAGCTGGGCAGACCCAGTACTTC. Residues: CASSLAGQTQYF.

The V call is TRBV10-2, the J call TRBJ2-1; tentative D call: TRBD1 (6 bases). V lost 4 bases to trimming and J lost 7 bases, with 23 bases between them. CDR1 WSHSY and CDR2 SAAADI come from the germline V gene. The CDR3 is made up of 17 amino acids. Here the CDR3 reads CASSGPPTGPGLNEQFF. In nucleotides, the CDR3 is TGCGCCAGCAGTGGACCCCCTACAGGGCCCGGGTTGAATGAGCAGTTCTTC.